Described below is a single TCR beta chain sequence and its context. The antigen is not known. The patients all showed relapse after autologous stem cell transplantation, while their brentuximab vedotin exposure varied. The method was immunoSEQ multiplex PCR; TCRdb's version includes in-frame clones alone and lacks a portion of them. The table records about 110,000 clones, about 89% of them present only once. This sample is part of a study of PD-1 blockade in classical Hodgkin lymphoma. Study-wide findings and caveats: Diversity in CD4+ TCRs, unlike that measured in CD8+ TCRs, had risen significantly by C4D1. Undefined causes, possibly disease activity or prior therapy, underlie the repertoire differences. Patients with an early start, nivolumab under 1 year after ASCT, were excluded.

This CDR3 is 14 amino acids long. Trimming removed 4 bases at V and 0 bases at J, with 7 bases between. Germline assignment: CDR1 MNHEY and CDR2 SVGAGI. The rearrangement joins TRBV6-5 to TRBJ1-3; unclear D gene. The TCR originated in a human donor with classical Hodgkin lymphoma. Material: peripheral blood mononuclear cells (PBMCs), obtained before the second cycle of nivolumab. The CDR3 region is CASSSMTSGNTIYF. CDR3 in DNA: TGTGCCAGCAGTTCAATGACCTCTGGAAACACCATATATTTT.